Shown below are 12 T cell receptor beta chains from a single sample sequenced in a study of shared clonotypes between healthy human individuals. Some clones are missing from TCRdb's copy, which holds only in-frame ones; the method was immunoSEQ multiplex PCR. The profile shows 2,500,000 or so clones, 85% to 95% of them singletons. The sequencing input was naive CD4+ T cells from PBMCs. As for subset: CD45RA+ positively selected. These TCRs come from a young man in good health. Some clones in this sample may be carry-over from other donors' samples.

The rearrangement uses TRBV4-3 and TRBJ2-4; TRBD2 matches at 8 bases. J gave up 3 bases and V 0 bases, and 19 bases lay outside the gene matches. Per germline, CDR1 LGHNA and CDR2 YSLEER. The CDR3 loop spans 21 amino acids. CDR3 protein: CASSQEVGLAPRWENKNIQYF. The CDR3 DNA reads as TGCGCCAGCAGCCAAGAGGTCGGACTAGCTCCCCGTTGGGAGAACAAAAACATTCAGTACTTC.

This clone was seen just once. The chain recombines TRBV5-1 with TRBJ1-2; D perhaps matches TRBD1 (5 bases). Germline V gives CDR1 SGHRS, CDR2 YFSETQ. CDR3 length: 15 residues. Trimming removed 4 bases from V and 3 bases from J, with 16 bases in between. CDR3 nucleotides: TGCGCCAGCAGCCGGGCCCCGGGGGGGGACTATGGCTACACCTTC. Translating it yields CASSRAPGGDYGYTF.

The chain has TRBV7-2 and TRBJ2-1; 13 bases map to TRBD2. Germline V gives CDR1 SGHTA, CDR2 FQGNSA. J gave up 6 bases and V 6 bases, and 11 bases lay outside the gene matches. CDR3 length: 17 residues. CDR3 residues: CASRQTSGRAFGNEQFF. CDR3 nucleotides: TGTGCCAGCAGACAAACTAGCGGGAGGGCGTTCGGCAATGAGCAGTTCTTC.

The chain's CDR3 is CASSLGWAAGETQYF. In DNA form, the CDR3 reads TGTGCCAGCAGCTTAGGTTGGGCAGCAGGAGAGACCCAGTACTTC. The rearrangement uses TRBV7-2 and TRBJ2-5; D not resolved. Trimming pared 1 base from V and 4 bases from J, leaving 13 bases between. This CDR3 contains 15 residues. Germline CDR1 SGHTA, CDR2 FQGNSA.

The chain is built from TRBV2 and TRBJ2-2, with D perhaps assigned TRBD1 or TRBD2 (5 bases each). Germline V gives CDR1 SNHLY, CDR2 FYNNEI. The CDR3 has 15 residues. V was clipped by 2 bases and J by 5 bases, with 12 bases between them. The CDR3 is CASSEQGAITGELFF. The CDR3, as DNA: TGTGCCAGCAGTGAACAGGGAGCGATAACCGGGGAGCTGTTTTTT. Full variable domain (missing parts from reference TRBV2 and TRBJ2-2): EPEVTQTPSHQVTQMGQEVILRCVPISNHLYFYWYRQILGQKVEFLVSFYNNEISEKSEIFDDQFSVERPDGSNFTLKIRSTKLEDSAMYFCASSEQGAITGELFFGEGSRLTVL.

The rearrangement joins TRBV28 to TRBJ2-3, with 9 bases lining up with TRBD1. Germline loops: CDR1 MDHEN, CDR2 SYDVKM. The CDR3 totals 16 residues. Losses at the gene ends were 5 bases for V and 4 bases for J; bases not matched to a gene: 10. The chain's CDR3 is CASSPIGQGMADTQYF. The CDR3 nucleotides read TGTGCCAGCAGTCCCATTGGACAGGGGATGGCAGATACGCAGTATTTT.

The chain links TRBV2 to TRBJ2-1, with 12 bases fitting TRBD1. With 6 bases clipped from V and 10 bases from J, the junction kept 7 bases outside the gene matches. The germline gives CDR1 SNHLY, CDR2 FYNNEI. The CDR3 covers 14 residues. DNA of the CDR3: TGTGCCAGCAGGACCGGGACAGGGGGCGTAGAGCAGTTCTTC. It codes for CASRTGTGGVEQFF.

The chain is built from TRBV6-5 and TRBJ2-1, with 10 bases that match TRBD2. Germline CDR1 MNHEY, CDR2 SVGAGI. Trimming at V came to 4 bases and at J to 1 base, leaving 4 bases not matched to a gene. The CDR3 contains 16 residues. This chain's CDR3 is CASSSYSGRSYNEQFF. The CDR3 DNA sequence: TGTGCCAGCAGTTCCTATAGCGGGAGGTCCTACAATGAGCAGTTCTTC.

The V gene is TRBV9, the J gene TRBJ2-1; D ambiguous. This CDR3 comprises 14 residues. Germline CDR1 and CDR2: SGDLS and YYNGEE. V lost 3 bases and J lost 3, with 10 bases in between. The CDR3 sequence is CASSEAEHYNEQFF. The DNA of the CDR3 is TGTGCCAGCAGCGAGGCGGAACACTACAATGAGCAGTTCTTC.

This clone was counted only a few times. The V gene is TRBV27, the J gene TRBJ1-1, with TRBD1 identical over 8 bases. CDR3 length equals 16 residues. Germline V gives CDR1 MNHEY, CDR2 SMNVEV (reference sequence). V lost 5 bases, J lost 1 base, and 9 bases stayed unmatched. The CDR3 DNA is TGTGCCAGCAGTCCGCAGGGGGCGTTTGGGAACACTGAAGCTTTCTTT. Its translation is CASSPQGAFGNTEAFF.

This sequence joins TRBV7-2 and TRBJ2-1; 7 nucleotides match TRBD2. Germline-derived CDR1 and CDR2 are SGHTA and FQGNSA. The junction had 2 bases not matched to a gene; V was cut back by 3 bases and J by 0 bases. The CDR3 covers 15 residues. The CDR3 here is CASSFSGRSYNEQFF. As DNA, the CDR3 is TGTGCCAGCAGCTTTAGCGGGCGCTCCTACAATGAGCAGTTCTTC.

The chain employs TRBV5-4 and TRBJ2-4, with TRBD2 matching over 8 bases. Per the germline V gene, CDR1 is SGHNT and CDR2 is YYREEE (reference sequence). After removal of 0 bases from V and 8 bases from J, the junction contained 7 bases not matched to a gene. The CDR3 sequence is 15 residues long. The CDR3 loop is CASSLERARGDIQYF. For the CDR3, the DNA is TGTGCCAGCAGCTTGGAACGGGCGCGGGGGGACATTCAGTACTTC. Based on the CDR3 plus reference TRBV5-4 and TRBJ2-4, the full variable domain is ETGVTQSPTHLIKTRGQQVTLRCSSQSGHNTVSWYQQALGQGPQFIFQYYREEENGRGNFPPRFSGLQFPNYSSELNVNALELDDSALYLCASSLERARGDIQYFGAGTRLSVL.